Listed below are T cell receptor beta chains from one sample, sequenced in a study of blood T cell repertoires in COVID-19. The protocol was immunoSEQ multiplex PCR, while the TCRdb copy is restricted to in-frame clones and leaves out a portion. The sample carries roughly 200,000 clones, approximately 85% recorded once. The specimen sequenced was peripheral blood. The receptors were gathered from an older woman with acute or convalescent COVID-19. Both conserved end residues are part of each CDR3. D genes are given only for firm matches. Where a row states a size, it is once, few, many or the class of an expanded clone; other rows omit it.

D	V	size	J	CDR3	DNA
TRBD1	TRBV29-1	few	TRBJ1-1	CSVGGQGNTEAFF	TGCAGCGTTGGCGGACAGGGGAACACTGAAGCTTTCTTT
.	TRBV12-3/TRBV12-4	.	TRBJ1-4	CASGLTTNEKLFF	TGTGCCAGCGGACTAACAACTAATGAAAAACTGTTTTTT
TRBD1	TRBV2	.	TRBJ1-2	CARSVGQVLYGYTF	TGTGCCAGAAGTGTTGGACAGGTCCTCTATGGCTACACCTTC
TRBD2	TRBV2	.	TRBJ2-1	CASSARSGGYNEQFF	TGTGCCAGCAGCGCACGAAGCGGGGGGTACAATGAGCAGTTCTTC
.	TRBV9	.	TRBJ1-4	CASSRGDSTNEKLFF	TGTGCCAGCAGCCGGGGTGACTCAACTAATGAAAAACTGTTTTTT
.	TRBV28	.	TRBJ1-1	CASSLRQGLRRLEAFF	TGTGCCAGCAGTTTACGCCAGGGTCTGAGGCGGTTAGAAGCTTTCTTT
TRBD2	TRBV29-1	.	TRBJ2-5	CSVEASGIAETQYF	TGCAGCGTTGAGGCTAGCGGGATAGCAGAGACCCAGTACTTC
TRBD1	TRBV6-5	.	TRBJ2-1	CASSPDRAGPSEQFF	TGTGCCAGCAGTCCAGACAGGGCCGGGCCGAGTGAGCAGTTCTTC
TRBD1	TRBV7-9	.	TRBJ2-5	CASSFSAGGRETQYF	TGTGCCAGCAGCTTTTCGGCAGGGGGTCGGGAGACCCAGTACTTC
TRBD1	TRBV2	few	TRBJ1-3	CASSRDSSRLNTIYF	TGTGCCAGCAGTCGGGACAGCTCAAGACTAAACACCATATATTTT
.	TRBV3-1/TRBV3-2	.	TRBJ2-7	CASSPLGRPIYEQYF	TGTGCCAGCAGCCCCCTGGGGCGACCTATCTACGAGCAGTACTTC
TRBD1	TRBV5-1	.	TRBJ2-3	CASSWASGTGVGDTQYF	TGCGCCAGCAGCTGGGCCTCCGGGACAGGGGTAGGGGATACGCAGTATTTT
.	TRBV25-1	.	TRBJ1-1	CASSSLGGASTEAFF	TGTGCCAGCAGTTCCCTAGGGGGTGCGAGCACTGAAGCTTTCTTT
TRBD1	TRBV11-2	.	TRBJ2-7	CASSHYQDRGAEQYF	TGTGCCAGCAGCCACTACCAGGACAGGGGCGCCGAGCAGTACTTC
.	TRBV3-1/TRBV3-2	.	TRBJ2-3	CASSQPGADTQYF	TGTGCCAGCAGCCAACCGGGGGCAGATACGCAGTATTTT
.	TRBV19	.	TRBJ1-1	CASKLWNTEAFF	TGTGCCAGTAAGCTTTGGAACACTGAAGCTTTCTTT
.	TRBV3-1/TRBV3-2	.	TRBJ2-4	CASSQGGGKNIQYF	TGTGCCAGCAGCCAGGGGGGAGGCAAAAACATTCAGTACTTC
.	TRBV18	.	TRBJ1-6	CASSPANNSPLHF	TGTGCCAGCTCACCAGCGAATAATTCACCCCTCCACTTT